The rows below give T cell receptor beta chains drawn from one sample of a study of cytomegalovirus exposure and HLA in healthy donors. Assay used: immunoSEQ multiplex PCR; TCRdb lists only in-frame clones, some missing. The table lists a few hundred thousand clones, around nine tenths of them singletons. Input material: PBMCs. The receptors shown here come from a woman younger than 35 in good health and CMV-seronegative. CDR3s include the opening cysteine and the closing phenylalanine or tryptophan. Each record gives: D gene, clone size, J gene, V gene, CDR3 protein, CDR3 DNA. D genes are given only for firm matches. Expanded clones are given a class, and other clones once, few, many or no size at all.

TRBD1 | NA | TRBJ1-1 | TRBV7-9 | CASSFLSATGATEAFF | TGTGCCAGCAGCTTCTTGTCGGCTACAGGGGCCACTGAAGCTTTCTTT
NA | NA | TRBJ2-7 | TRBV4-2 | CASSQVPVGRLVSYEQYF | TGTGCCAGCAGCCAAGTTCCTGTGGGGAGATTGGTTTCCTACGAGCAGTACTTC
NA | NA | TRBJ1-5 | TRBV19 | CASSAGGNQPQHF | TGTGCCAGCTCAGCCGGAGGTAATCAGCCCCAGCATTTT
NA | NA | TRBJ2-7 | TRBV12-5 | CASGLARGGAYEQYF | TGTGCTAGTGGTTTGGCACGAGGGGGGGCTTACGAGCAGTACTTC
NA | NA | TRBJ2-1 | TRBV6-6 | CASSYGPSYNEQFF | TGTGCCAGCAGTTACGGGCCCTCCTACAATGAGCAGTTCTTC
NA | NA | TRBJ1-1 | TRBV7-8 | CASSFPGHRNTEAFF | TGTGCCAGCAGCTTTCCGGGACATAGGAACACTGAAGCTTTCTTT
NA | NA | TRBJ2-1 | TRBV30 | CAWSNGRNTYNEQFF | TGTGCCTGGAGTAATGGGAGAAATACCTACAATGAGCAGTTCTTC
NA | NA | TRBJ1-2 | TRBV9 | CASREVGAGYTF | TGTGCCAGCAGGGAGGTGGGCGCCGGCTACACCTTC
NA | NA | TRBJ2-3 | TRBV27 | CASSLGGVATDTQYF | TGTGCCAGCAGTTTGGGGGGAGTGGCCACAGATACGCAGTATTTT
NA | NA | TRBJ2-3 | TRBV6-6 | CASSYSLGRGTDTQYF | TGTGCCAGCAGTTACTCTCTCGGGAGAGGCACAGATACGCAGTATTTT
NA | few | TRBJ2-7 | TRBV27 | CASSSARSYERQYF | TGTGCCAGCAGTTCCGCCAGAAGCTACGAGCGGCAGTACTTC
TRBD1 | NA | TRBJ2-1 | TRBV6-1 | CASSGPEAGTGGSYNEQFF | TGTGCCAGCAGTGGTCCTGAGGCGGGGACAGGGGGCTCCTACAATGAGCAGTTCTTC
NA | NA | TRBJ1-1 | TRBV5-1 | CASSLVTGSNTEAFF | TGCGCCAGCAGCTTGGTTACAGGGTCGAACACTGAAGCTTTCTTT
TRBD1 | NA | TRBJ2-1 | TRBV19 | CASSPGTGGGHEQFF | TGTGCCAGTAGCCCCGGGACAGGGGGTGGGCATGAGCAGTTCTTC
TRBD1 | NA | TRBJ1-4 | TRBV6-5 | CASSYSRTGAVVELFF | TGTGCCAGCAGTTACTCTAGGACAGGGGCTGTAGTGGAACTGTTTTTT
NA | NA | TRBJ2-7 | TRBV7-8 | CASSLRATRAGPEQYF | TGTGCCAGCAGCTTGCGGGCCACTAGGGCGGGGCCCGAGCAGTACTTC
TRBD2 | NA | TRBJ2-7 | TRBV7-2 | CASSRLAGGAYEQYF | TGTGCCAGCAGCCGACTAGCGGGAGGTGCCTACGAGCAGTACTTC
NA | NA | TRBJ1-2 | TRBV28 | CASKPTGNYGYTF | TGTGCCAGCAAACCGACAGGTAACTATGGCTACACCTTC
NA | NA | TRBJ2-1 | TRBV27 | CASSWRGGEQFF | TGTGCCAGCAGTTGGCGGGGAGGAGAGCAGTTCTTC
TRBD2 | NA | TRBJ2-7 | TRBV6-6 | CASSIAGLGHEQYF | TGTGCCAGCAGCATAGCGGGCCTGGGGCACGAGCAGTACTTC
TRBD2 | NA | TRBJ2-3 | TRBV7-8 | CASSLALRLAGASTDTQYF | TGTGCCAGCAGCTTAGCCCTACGACTAGCGGGAGCTAGCACAGATACGCAGTATTTT
NA | few | TRBJ1-2 | TRBV7-8 | CASSPAGYGYTF | TGTGCCAGCAGCCCTGCAGGCTATGGCTACACCTTC
TRBD1 | NA | TRBJ2-7 | TRBV19 | CASSIVRTGTYEQYF | TGTGCCAGTAGTATAGTTCGGACAGGGACCTACGAGCAGTACTTC
NA | NA | TRBJ1-1 | TRBV27 | CASTLTAGVNTEAFF | TGTGCCAGCACCCTTACGGCGGGTGTGAACACTGAAGCTTTCTTT
TRBD1 | NA | TRBJ1-3 | TRBV27 | CASSLSSARDRGHTIYF | TGTGCCAGCAGTTTATCGTCCGCTCGGGACAGGGGCCACACCATATATTTT
NA | NA | TRBJ1-2 | TRBV14 | CASSQTANYGYTF | TGTGCCAGCAGCCAAACAGCTAACTATGGCTACACCTTC
TRBD2 | NA | TRBJ2-7 | TRBV19 | CASSSIAGITYEQYF | TGTGCCAGTAGTTCCATAGCGGGAATTACCTACGAGCAGTACTTC
NA | NA | TRBJ2-5 | TRBV5-8 | CASLGRRGTQYF | TGTGCCAGCCTGGGTCGCAGGGGGACCCAGTACTTC
NA | once | TRBJ2-5 | TRBV20-1 | CRVQKKETQYF | TGCAGAGTACAGAAAAAAGAGACCCAGTACTTC
TRBD1 | NA | TRBJ1-5 | TRBV15 | CATSNRDRGQPQHF | TGTGCCACCAGCAACCGGGACAGGGGTCAGCCCCAGCATTTT
TRBD2 | NA | TRBJ2-2 | TRBV5-1 | CASSLAAGASGELFF | TGCGCCAGCAGCTTGGCTGCGGGAGCGTCCGGGGAGCTGTTTTTT
NA | NA | TRBJ1-2 | TRBV7-6 | CASSSGGYGYTF | TGTGCCAGCAGCTCGGGAGGCTATGGCTACACCTTC
TRBD1 | NA | TRBJ2-7 | TRBV28 | CASRRKGQSSYEQYF | TGTGCCAGCAGGCGAAAGGGACAGAGCTCCTACGAGCAGTACTTC
NA | once | TRBJ2-7 | TRBV6-5 | CASSHGETGRYEQYF | TGTGCCAGCAGTCATGGGGAGACAGGTCGGTACGAGCAGTACTTC
TRBD1 | few | TRBJ1-2 | TRBV5-1 | CASSLGQGVPYGYTF | TGCGCCAGCAGCTTGGGACAGGGAGTGCCTTATGGCTACACCTTC
NA | NA | TRBJ1-5 | TRBV29-1 | CSVEDPDNQPQHF | TGCAGCGTTGAAGACCCAGACAATCAGCCCCAGCATTTT
NA | NA | TRBJ1-1 | TRBV5-1 | CASSLGGNTEAFF | TGCGCCAGCAGCTTGGGAGGGAACACTGAAGCTTTCTTT
TRBD1 | NA | TRBJ1-1 | TRBV6-6 | CASSSGTGPPAFF | TGTGCCAGCTCATCTGGGACAGGTCCCCCAGCTTTCTTT
NA | NA | TRBJ2-3 | TRBV6-1 | CATYRGYVPDTQYF | TGTGCCACCTATAGAGGGTACGTCCCAGATACGCAGTATTTT
NA | NA | TRBJ1-1 | TRBV18 | CASSPQGGANTEAFF | TGTGCCAGCTCACCACAAGGAGGGGCGAACACTGAAGCTTTCTTT
TRBD2 | NA | TRBJ2-1 | TRBV6-6 | CASSYSTASGKGEQFF | TGTGCCAGCAGTTACTCGACGGCTAGCGGGAAGGGAGAGCAGTTCTTC
TRBD1 | few | TRBJ2-2 | TRBV4-2 | CASSSGTDDTGELFF | TGTGCCAGCAGCTCCGGGACAGATGACACCGGGGAGCTGTTTTTT
NA | NA | TRBJ2-7 | TRBV2 | CASSEEGQGWYEQYF | TGTGCCAGCAGCGAAGAGGGTCAGGGGTGGTACGAGCAGTACTTC
TRBD1 | NA | TRBJ2-5 | TRBV29-1 | CSGHPGGRETQYF | TGCAGCGGCCACCCAGGGGGCCGGGAGACCCAGTACTTC
NA | NA | TRBJ2-1 | TRBV6-5 | CASSYGDRRYNEQFF | TGTGCCAGCAGTTACGGAGACAGGCGGTACAATGAGCAGTTCTTC
TRBD2 | once | TRBJ2-7 | TRBV5-1 | CASSSSGGSSYEQYF | TGCGCCAGCAGCTCGTCTGGCGGGAGCTCCTACGAGCAGTACTTC
NA | once | TRBJ1-1 | TRBV27 | CASSLQTGGWNTEAFF | TGTGCCAGCAGTTTACAAACGGGGGGCTGGAACACTGAAGCTTTCTTT
NA | NA | TRBJ2-7 | TRBV27 | CASSLSAAEPAYEQYF | TGTGCCAGCAGTTTATCGGCGGCGGAGCCCGCCTACGAGCAGTACTTC
TRBD1 | NA | TRBJ1-3 | TRBV7-6 | CASSPRQGKPVSGNTIYF | TGTGCCAGCAGCCCTCGACAGGGGAAGCCAGTCTCTGGAAACACCATATATTTT